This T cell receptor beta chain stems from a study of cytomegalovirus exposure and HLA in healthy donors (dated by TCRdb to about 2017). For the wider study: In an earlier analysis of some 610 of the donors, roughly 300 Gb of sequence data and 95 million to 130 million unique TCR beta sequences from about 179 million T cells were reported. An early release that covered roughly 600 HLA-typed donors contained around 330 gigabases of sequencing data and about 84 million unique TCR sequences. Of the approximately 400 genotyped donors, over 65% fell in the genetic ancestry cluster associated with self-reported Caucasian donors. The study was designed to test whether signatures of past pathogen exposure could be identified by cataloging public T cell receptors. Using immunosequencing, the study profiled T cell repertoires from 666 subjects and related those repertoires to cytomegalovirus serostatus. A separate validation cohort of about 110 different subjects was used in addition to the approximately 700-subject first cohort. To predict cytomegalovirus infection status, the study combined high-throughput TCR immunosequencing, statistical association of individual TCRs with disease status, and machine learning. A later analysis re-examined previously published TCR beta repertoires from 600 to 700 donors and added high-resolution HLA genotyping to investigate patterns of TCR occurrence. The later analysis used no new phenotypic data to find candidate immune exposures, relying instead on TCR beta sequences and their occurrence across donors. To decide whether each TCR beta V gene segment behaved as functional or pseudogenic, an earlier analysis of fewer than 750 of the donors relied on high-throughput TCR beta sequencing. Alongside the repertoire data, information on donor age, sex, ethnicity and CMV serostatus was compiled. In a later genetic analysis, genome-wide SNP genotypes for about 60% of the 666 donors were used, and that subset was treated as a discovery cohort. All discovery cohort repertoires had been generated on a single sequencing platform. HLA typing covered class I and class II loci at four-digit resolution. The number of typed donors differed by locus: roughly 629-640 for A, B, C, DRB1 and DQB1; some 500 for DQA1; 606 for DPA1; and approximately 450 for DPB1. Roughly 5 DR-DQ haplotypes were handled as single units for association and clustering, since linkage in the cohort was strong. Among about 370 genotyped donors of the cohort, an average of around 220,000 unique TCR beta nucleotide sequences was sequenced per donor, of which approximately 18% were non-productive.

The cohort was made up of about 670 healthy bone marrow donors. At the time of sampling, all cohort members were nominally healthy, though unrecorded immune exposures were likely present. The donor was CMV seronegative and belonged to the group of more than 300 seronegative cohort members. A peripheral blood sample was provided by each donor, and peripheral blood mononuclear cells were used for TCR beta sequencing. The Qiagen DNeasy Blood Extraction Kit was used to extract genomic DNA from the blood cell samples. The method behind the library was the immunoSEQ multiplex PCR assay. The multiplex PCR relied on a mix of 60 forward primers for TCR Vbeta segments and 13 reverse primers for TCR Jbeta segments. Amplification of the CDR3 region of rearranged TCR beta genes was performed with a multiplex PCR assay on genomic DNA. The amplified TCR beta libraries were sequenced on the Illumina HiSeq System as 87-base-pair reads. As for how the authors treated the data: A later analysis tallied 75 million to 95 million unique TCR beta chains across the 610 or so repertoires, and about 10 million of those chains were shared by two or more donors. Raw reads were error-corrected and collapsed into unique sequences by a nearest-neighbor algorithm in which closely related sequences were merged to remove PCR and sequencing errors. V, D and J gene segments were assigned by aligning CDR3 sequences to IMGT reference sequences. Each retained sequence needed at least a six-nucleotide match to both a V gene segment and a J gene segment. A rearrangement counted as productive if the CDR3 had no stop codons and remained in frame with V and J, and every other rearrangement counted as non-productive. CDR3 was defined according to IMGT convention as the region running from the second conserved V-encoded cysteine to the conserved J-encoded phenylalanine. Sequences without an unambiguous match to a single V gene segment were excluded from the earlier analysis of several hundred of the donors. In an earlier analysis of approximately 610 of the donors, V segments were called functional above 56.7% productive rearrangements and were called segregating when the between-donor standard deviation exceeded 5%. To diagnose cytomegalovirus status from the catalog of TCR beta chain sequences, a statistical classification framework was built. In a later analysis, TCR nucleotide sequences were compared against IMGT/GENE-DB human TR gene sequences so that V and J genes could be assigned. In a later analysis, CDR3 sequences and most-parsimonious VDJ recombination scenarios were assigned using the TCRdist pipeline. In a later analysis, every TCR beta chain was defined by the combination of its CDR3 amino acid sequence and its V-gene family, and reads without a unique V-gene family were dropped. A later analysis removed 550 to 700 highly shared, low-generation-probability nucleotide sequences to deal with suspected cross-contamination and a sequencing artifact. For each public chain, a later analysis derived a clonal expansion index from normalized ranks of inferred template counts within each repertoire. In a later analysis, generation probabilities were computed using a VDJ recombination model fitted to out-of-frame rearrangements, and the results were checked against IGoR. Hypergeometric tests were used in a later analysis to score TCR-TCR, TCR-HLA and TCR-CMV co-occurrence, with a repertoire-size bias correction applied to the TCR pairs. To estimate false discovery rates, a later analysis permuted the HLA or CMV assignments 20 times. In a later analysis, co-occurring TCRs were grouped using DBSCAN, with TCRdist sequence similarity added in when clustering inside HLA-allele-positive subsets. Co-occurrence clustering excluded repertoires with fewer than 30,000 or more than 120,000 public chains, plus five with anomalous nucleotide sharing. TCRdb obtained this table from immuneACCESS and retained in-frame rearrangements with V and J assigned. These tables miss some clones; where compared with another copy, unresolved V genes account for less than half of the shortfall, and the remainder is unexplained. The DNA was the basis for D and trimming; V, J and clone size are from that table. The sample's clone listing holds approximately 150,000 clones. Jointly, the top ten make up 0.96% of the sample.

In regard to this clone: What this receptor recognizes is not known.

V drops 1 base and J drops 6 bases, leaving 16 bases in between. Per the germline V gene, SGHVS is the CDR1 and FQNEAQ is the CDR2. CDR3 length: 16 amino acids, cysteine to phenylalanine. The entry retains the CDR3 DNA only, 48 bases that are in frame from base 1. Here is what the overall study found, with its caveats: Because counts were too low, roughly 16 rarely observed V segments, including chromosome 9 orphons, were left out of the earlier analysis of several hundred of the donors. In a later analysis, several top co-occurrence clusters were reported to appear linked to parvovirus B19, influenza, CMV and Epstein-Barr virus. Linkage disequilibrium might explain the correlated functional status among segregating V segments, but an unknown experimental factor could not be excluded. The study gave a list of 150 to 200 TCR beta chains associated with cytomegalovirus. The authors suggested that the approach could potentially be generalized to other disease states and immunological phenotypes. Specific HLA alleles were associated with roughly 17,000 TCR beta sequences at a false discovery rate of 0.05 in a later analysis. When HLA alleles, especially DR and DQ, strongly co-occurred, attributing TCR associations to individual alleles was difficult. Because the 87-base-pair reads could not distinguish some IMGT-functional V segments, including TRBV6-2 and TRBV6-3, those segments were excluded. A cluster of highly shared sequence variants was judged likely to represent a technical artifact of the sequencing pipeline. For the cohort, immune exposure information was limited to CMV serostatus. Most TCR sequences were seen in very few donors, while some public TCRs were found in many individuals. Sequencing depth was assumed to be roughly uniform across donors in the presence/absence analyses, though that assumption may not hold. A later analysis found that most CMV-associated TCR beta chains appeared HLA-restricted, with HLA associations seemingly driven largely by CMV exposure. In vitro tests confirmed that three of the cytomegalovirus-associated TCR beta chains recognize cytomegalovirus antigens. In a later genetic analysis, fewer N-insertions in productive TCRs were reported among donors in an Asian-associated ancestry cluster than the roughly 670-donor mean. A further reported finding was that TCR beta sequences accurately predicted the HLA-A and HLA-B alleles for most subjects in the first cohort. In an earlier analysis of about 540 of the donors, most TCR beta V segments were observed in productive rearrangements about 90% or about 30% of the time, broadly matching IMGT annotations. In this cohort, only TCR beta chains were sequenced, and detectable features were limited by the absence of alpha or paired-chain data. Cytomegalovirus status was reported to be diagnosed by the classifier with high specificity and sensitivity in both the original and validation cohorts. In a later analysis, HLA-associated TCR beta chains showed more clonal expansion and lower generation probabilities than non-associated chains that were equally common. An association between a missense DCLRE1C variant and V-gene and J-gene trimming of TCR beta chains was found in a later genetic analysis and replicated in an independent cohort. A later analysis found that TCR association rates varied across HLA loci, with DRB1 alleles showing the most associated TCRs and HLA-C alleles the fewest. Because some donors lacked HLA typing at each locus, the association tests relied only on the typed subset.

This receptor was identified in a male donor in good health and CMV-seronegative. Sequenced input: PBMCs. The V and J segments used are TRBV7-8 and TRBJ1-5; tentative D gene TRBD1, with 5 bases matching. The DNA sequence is TGTGCCAGCAGCTTAGGCCCTCAGGGTTTAGGTCAGCCCCAGCATTTT. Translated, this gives CASSLGPQGLGQPQHF.